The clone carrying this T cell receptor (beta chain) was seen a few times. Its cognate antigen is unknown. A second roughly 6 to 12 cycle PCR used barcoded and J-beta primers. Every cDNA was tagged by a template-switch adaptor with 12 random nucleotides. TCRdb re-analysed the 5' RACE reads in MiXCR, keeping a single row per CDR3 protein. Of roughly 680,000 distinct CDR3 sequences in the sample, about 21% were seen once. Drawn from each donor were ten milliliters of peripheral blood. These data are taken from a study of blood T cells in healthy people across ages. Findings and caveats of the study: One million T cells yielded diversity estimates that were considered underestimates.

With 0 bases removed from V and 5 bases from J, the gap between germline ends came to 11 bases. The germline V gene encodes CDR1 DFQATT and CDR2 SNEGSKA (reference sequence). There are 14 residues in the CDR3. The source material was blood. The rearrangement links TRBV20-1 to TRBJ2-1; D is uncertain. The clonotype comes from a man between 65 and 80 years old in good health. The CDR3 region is CSARDAQGNNEQFF. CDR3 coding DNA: TGCAGTGCTAGAGACGCCCAAGGGAACAATGAGCAGTTCTTC.